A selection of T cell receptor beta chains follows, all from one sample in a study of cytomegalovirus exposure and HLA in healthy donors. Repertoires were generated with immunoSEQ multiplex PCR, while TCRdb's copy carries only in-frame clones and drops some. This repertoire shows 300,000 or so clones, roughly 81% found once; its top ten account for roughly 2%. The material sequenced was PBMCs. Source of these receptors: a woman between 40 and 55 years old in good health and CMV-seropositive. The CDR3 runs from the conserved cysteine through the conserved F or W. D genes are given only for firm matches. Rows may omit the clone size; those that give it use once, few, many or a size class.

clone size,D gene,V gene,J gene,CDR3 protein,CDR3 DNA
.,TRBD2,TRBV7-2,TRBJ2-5,CASSPGGPLGETQYF,TGTGCCAGCAGCCCGGGGGGACCTTTGGGGGAGACCCAGTACTTC
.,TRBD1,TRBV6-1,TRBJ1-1,CASSVTTGVTEAFF,TGTGCCAGCAGTGTTACTACAGGGGTAACTGAAGCTTTCTTT
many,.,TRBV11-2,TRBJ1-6,CASSLDPGMGSPLHF,TGTGCCAGCAGCTTAGATCCGGGGATGGGATCACCCCTCCACTTT
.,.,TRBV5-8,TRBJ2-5,CASSLRGQETQYF,TGTGCCAGCAGCTTGAGGGGGCAAGAGACCCAGTACTTC
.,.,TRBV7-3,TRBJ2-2,CASSLHANTGELFF,TGTGCCAGCAGCTTACATGCGAACACCGGGGAGCTGTTTTTT
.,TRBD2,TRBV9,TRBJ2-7,CASSVGLAGDREQYF,TGTGCCAGCAGCGTAGGGCTAGCGGGAGATCGAGAGCAGTACTTC
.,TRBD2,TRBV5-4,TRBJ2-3,CASSSPGLAGGIADTQYF,TGTGCCAGCAGCTCTCCGGGACTAGCGGGAGGGATCGCAGATACGCAGTATTTT
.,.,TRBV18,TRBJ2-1,CASSPVDRPNNEQFF,TGTGCCAGCTCCCCAGTCGACAGGCCTAACAATGAGCAGTTCTTC
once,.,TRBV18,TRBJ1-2,CASSPPVRGDYGYTF,TGTGCCAGCTCACCACCGGTCAGGGGAGACTATGGCTACACCTTC
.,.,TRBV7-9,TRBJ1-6,CASSLDSDNSPLHF,TGTGCCAGCAGCCTGGACAGTGATAATTCACCCCTCCACTTT
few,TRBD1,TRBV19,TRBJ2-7,CASSRIGTGGYEQYF,TGTGCCAGTAGTAGAATCGGGACAGGGGGCTACGAGCAGTACTTC
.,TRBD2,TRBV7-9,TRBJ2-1,CASSLLAGPLNEQFF,TGTGCCAGCAGCTTATTAGCGGGCCCCCTCAATGAGCAGTTCTTC
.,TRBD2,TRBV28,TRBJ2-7,CASSLAGLSYEQYF,TGTGCCAGCAGTCTAGCGGGCCTCTCCTACGAGCAGTACTTC
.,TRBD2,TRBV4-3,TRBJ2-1,CASSQSSTSDYYNEQFF,TGCGCCAGCAGCCAATCTTCGACTAGCGATTATTACAATGAGCAGTTCTTC
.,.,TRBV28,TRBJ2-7,CASSLGGISYEQYF,TGTGCCAGCAGTTTAGGGGGGATCTCCTACGAGCAGTACTTC
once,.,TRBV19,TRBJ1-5,CASSILGGIGNQPQHF,TGTGCCAGTAGTATTTTAGGGGGTATCGGCAATCAGCCCCAGCATTTT
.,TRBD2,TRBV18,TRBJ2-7,CASSPSTSGTNEQYF,TGTGCCAGCTCACCATCGACTAGCGGGACGAACGAGCAGTACTTC
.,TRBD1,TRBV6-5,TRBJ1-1,CASSYTPGQAFF,TGTGCCAGCAGTTACACCCCGGGACAGGCTTTCTTT
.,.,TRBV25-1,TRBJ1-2,CASSEAYGYTF,TGTGCCAGCAGTGAGGCCTATGGCTACACCTTC
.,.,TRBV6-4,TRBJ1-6,CASRPRDLTVNSPLHF,TGTGCCAGCAGACCGAGGGATTTGACTGTGAATTCACCCCTCCACTTT
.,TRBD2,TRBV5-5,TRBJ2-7,CASSPLGGYEQYF,TGTGCCAGCAGCCCCTTGGGGGGGTACGAGCAGTACTTC
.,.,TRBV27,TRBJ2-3,CASSSRGAARRADTQYF,TGTGCCAGCAGTTCACGTGGGGCGGCCCGGAGGGCAGATACGCAGTATTTT
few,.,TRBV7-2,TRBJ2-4,CASSLTVGQNSQYF,TGTGCCAGCAGCTTAACCGTGGGCCAAAACAGTCAGTACTTC
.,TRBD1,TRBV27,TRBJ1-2,CASSPLGTGPGYTF,TGTGCCAGCAGTCCCCTCGGGACAGGGCCCGGCTACACCTTC
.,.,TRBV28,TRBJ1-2,CASSLGGSYTF,TGTGCCAGCAGTTTAGGGGGCTCCTACACCTTC
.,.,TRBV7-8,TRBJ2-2,CASSLEVGANTGELFF,TGTGCCAGCAGCTTAGAGGTGGGAGCGAACACCGGGGAGCTGTTTTTT